This section outlines one TCR beta chain sequence together with its context. The data were taken from a study of blood T cell repertoires in COVID-19. Looking at the study overall: T cells, B-cell-depleted T cells, or PBMCs provided the cDNA or gDNA that served as material.

Donors were grouped by their self-reported clinical history. Among Cohort 3 donors, those recovered had two negative PCRs, clearance, or symptom resolution. Per the original methods: For nucleated cells, counts were estimated from reference gene primer amplification. Using immunoSEQ multiplex PCR, the repertoire was profiled, and TCRdb retains in-frame clones only, with some absent. V, J and clone size derive from that table, while D and trimming were established from the DNA sequence. The sample has about 220,000 clones, about four fifths seen once. The specimen was PBMCs or T cells enriched from blood (not recorded which). The source of this sequence is a woman between 55 and 75 years old who had recovered from COVID-19.

The CDR3 region has the DNA TGTGCCAGCAGCGTCGGAGGAGACTACGAGCAGTACTTC. The encoded protein is CASSVGGDYEQYF. The chain has TRBV7-7 and TRBJ2-7; D perhaps matches TRBD2 (5 bases). The germline CDR1 and CDR2 sequences are SSHAT and FNYEAQ (reference sequence). Trimming took off 5 bases at V and 3 bases at J, with 11 bases between the two ends. The CDR3 is 13 residues long.